The T cell receptor (beta chain) described here comes from a study of T cells in Graves' hyperthyroidism and ophthalmopathy. Using RNA transcripts as the source, TCR beta CDR3 regions were amplified. TCR CDR3 underwent first-round RT-PCR with the HTBI primer set. TCRdb fed the multiplex PCR reads into MiXCR, producing one record per CDR3 protein. This sample has hundreds of thousands of distinct CDR3 sequences; roughly 14% occur once, and the top ten carry over 3.5%. This clonotype was seen repeatedly, ten times or more. The TCR comes from a woman aged 40 to 50 with Graves' ophthalmopathy. Input material: blood.

CDR3 nucleotide sequence: TGTGCCAGCAGTGGGGACGAGGGTCAGCCCCAGCATTTT. Translating it yields CASSGDEGQPQHF. This sequence joins TRBV12-3 or TRBV12-4 and TRBJ1-5, with a weak D call TRBD1 (5 bases). This CDR3 comprises 13 residues. V lost 5 bases, J lost 6 bases, and 11 bases lay in between.